The 26 T cell receptor beta chains below were found in one sample sequenced in a study of blood T cell repertoires in COVID-19. The protocol was immunoSEQ multiplex PCR, while the TCRdb copy is restricted to in-frame clones and leaves out a portion. The table lists some 120,000 clones, 70% to 90% of them singletons. The sequenced sample was peripheral blood. Receptors originate from a woman aged 80 or over with acute or convalescent COVID-19.

This chain connects TRBV7-9 to TRBJ2-7, with 8 bases fitting TRBD1. Germline CDR1 is SEHNR and CDR2 is FQNEAQ (reference sequence). The CDR3 sequence is 14 residues long. J was trimmed by 4 bases and V by 2 bases; bases with no gene match: 4. The CDR3 region has the DNA TGTGCCAGCAGCTTATCAGGGGGCGTTTACGAGCAGTACTTC. It codes for CASSLSGGVYEQYF.

The chain uses TRBV6-2 or TRBV6-3 and TRBJ1-5; a weak D match, TRBD1 (5 bases). Germline CDR1 reads MNHEY; CDR2 reads SVGEGT. Trimming took 4 bases from V and 7 from J, leaving 14 bases between them. The CDR3 is made up of 14 amino acids. The CDR3 region is CASSSTGRGQPQHF. The CDR3 DNA follows: TGTGCCAGCAGTTCCACGGGGAGGGGCCAGCCCCAGCATTTT.

The rearrangement joins TRBV5-1 to TRBJ1-6; D unclear. The V gene lost 5 bases and the J gene lost 8 bases, with 11 bases spanning the gap. In germline, CDR1 is SGHRS, CDR2 YFSETQ. The CDR3 consists of 13 residues. CDR3 in amino acids: CASRGEGDSPLHF. DNA of the CDR3: TGCGCCAGCAGAGGAGAGGGAGATTCACCCCTCCACTTT. The whole variable domain, filled in from reference TRBV5-1 and TRBJ1-6, reads KAGVTQTPRYLIKTRGQQVTLSCSPISGHRSVSWYQQTPGQGLQFLFEYFSETQRNKGNFPGRFSGRQFSNSRSEMNVSTLELGDSALYLCASRGEGDSPLHFGNGTRLTVT.

The chain employs TRBV9 and TRBJ2-1; D gene uncertain. Germline V gene sequence: CDR1 SGDLS, CDR2 YYNGEE. The CDR3 spans 13 residues. Trimming shortened V by 0 bases and J by 6 bases, and 7 bases separated the two germline ends. The CDR3 DNA reads as TGTGCCAGCAGCGTAGATGGCCGCAATGAGCAGTTCTTC. Its translation is CASSVDGRNEQFF.

The chain is built from TRBV7-9 and TRBJ2-3; tentative D call: TRBD2 (6 bases). CDR1 SEHNR and CDR2 FQNEAQ come from the germline V gene (reference sequence). Trimming cost V 5 bases and J 0 bases, with 15 bases left between them. The length of the CDR3 is 16 residues. In DNA form, the CDR3 reads TGTGCCAGCAGCCTCCGCGCGGGGCCTAGCACAGATACGCAGTATTTT. This encodes CASSLRAGPSTDTQYF.

The rearrangement joins TRBV12-5 to TRBJ1-1; 8 bases are a match to TRBD1. The CDR3 sequence is 16 residues long. V shed 6 bases, J shed 0 bases, and the junction held 9 bases outside the gene matches. CDR1 is LGHNT, CDR2 FRNRAP, per germline. In nucleotides, the CDR3 is TGTGCTAGTGGCAGGACAGGGCCCTACATGAACACTGAAGCTTTCTTT. The encoded protein is CASGRTGPYMNTEAFF.

The table lists this clone with a few counts. The chain uses TRBV4-2 and TRBJ2-5; 9 bases agree with TRBD2. The CDR3 is made up of 16 amino acids. Germline CDR1 is LGHNA and CDR2 is YNFKEQ. V lost 4 bases to trimming and J lost 4 bases; unmatched junction nucleotides: 10. CDR3 bases: TGTGCCAGCAGCCCGGCGGGGGGGCCCCATGGAGAGACCCAGTACTTC. Protein sequence: CASSPAGGPHGETQYF.

This chain joins TRBV28 and TRBJ2-7; 7 nucleotides line up with TRBD2. Losses at the gene ends were 3 bases for V and 3 bases for J; bases not matched to a gene: 5. This CDR3 is 14 amino acids long. Germline values: CDR1 MDHEN, CDR2 SYDVKM. The CDR3 is CASSFPSGLYEQYF. The CDR3 DNA sequence: TGTGCCAGCAGTTTTCCTAGCGGACTCTACGAGCAGTACTTC.

V is TRBV27 and J is TRBJ2-5; D may be TRBD1 (6 bases). Germline V CDR1 and CDR2: MNHEY, SMNVEV (reference sequence). V lost 3 bases and J 5 bases, leaving 13 bases between the germline ends. This CDR3 spans 14 amino acids. DNA for the CDR3: TGTGCCAGCAGTTTGCAGGGAACAGGGGAGACCCAGTACTTC. Protein product: CASSLQGTGETQYF.

J is TRBJ2-1 and V is TRBV18, with TRBD2 matching over 7 bases. CDR1 KGHSH and CDR2 LQKENI come from the germline V gene. V trimming: 1 base; J trimming: 2 bases; junction bases outside the gene matches: 20. This CDR3 is 21 amino acids long. The CDR3 is CASSPLNLGPEWGRAYNEQFF. The CDR3 nucleotides read TGTGCCAGCTCACCACTAAACCTTGGACCGGAGTGGGGGAGGGCCTACAATGAGCAGTTCTTC.

This clone was counted only a few times. The CDR3 region is CASSRSGGLYGYTF. The CDR3 nucleotides are TGTGCCAGCAGCCGTTCAGGTGGGCTCTATGGCTACACCTTC. The genes are TRBV27 and TRBJ1-2; no definite D call. The CDR3 runs to 14 residues. The germline CDR1 and CDR2 sequences are MNHEY and SMNVEV (reference sequence). Trimming shortened V by 6 bases and J by 4 bases, and 15 bases separated the two germline ends.

This clone appeared once. The chain joins TRBV5-1 to TRBJ1-4; perhaps TRBD1 as D (5 bases). The CDR3 spans 14 residues. Germline V gene data show CDR1 as SGHRS and CDR2 as YFSETQ. V was pared by 4 bases and J by 6 bases, with 13 bases between. The CDR3 region is CASSPGVLDEKLFF. In DNA form, the CDR3 reads TGCGCCAGCAGCCCGGGGGTATTAGATGAAAAACTGTTTTTT.

The chain links TRBV6-5 to TRBJ1-6; D is possibly TRBD1 (5 bases). Germline CDR1 and CDR2: MNHEY and SVGAGI. The CDR3 loop spans 16 amino acids. Trimming cost V 2 bases and J 4 bases, with 12 bases left between them. CDR3 DNA sequence: TGTGCCAGCAGTTACGCAGGGCCCATATATAATTCACCCCTCCACTTT. It specifies CASSYAGPIYNSPLHF.

The chain couples TRBV29-1 to TRBJ2-5, with a possible D match to TRBD2 (5 bases). The CDR3 totals 15 residues. Germline V lookup: CDR1 SQVTM, CDR2 ANQGSEA. V dropped 0 bases and J dropped 4 bases, with 15 bases sitting between them. The CDR3 reads CSVEDKALGGETQYF. Written as DNA, the CDR3 is TGCAGCGTTGAAGATAAGGCCCTTGGAGGAGAGACCCAGTACTTC.

The chain recombines TRBV5-6 with TRBJ1-1; 12 nucleotides align to TRBD1. V lost 2 bases to trimming and J lost 7 bases; unmatched junction nucleotides: 9. Germline V CDR1 and CDR2: SGHDT, YYEEEE. The CDR3 runs 16 residues. The CDR3 nucleotides are TGTGCCAGCAGCTTAATGGGGACAGGGGGCGTAGGTGAAGCTTTCTTT. It codes for CASSLMGTGGVGEAFF.

The chain employs TRBV4-1 and TRBJ2-3; a possible D gene is TRBD1 (5 bases). Germline V gene data show CDR1 as MGHRA and CDR2 as YSYEKL. The CDR3 runs to 16 residues. The V end lost 4 bases, the J end lost 0 bases, and 14 bases lay between the germline ends. The DNA of the CDR3 is TGCGCCAGCAGCCTTTCGACAGCCCCTAGCACAGATACGCAGTATTTT. Protein sequence: CASSLSTAPSTDTQYF.

V usage is TRBV12-3 or TRBV12-4 and J usage is TRBJ2-1; D is uncertain. V dropped 3 bases and J dropped 8 bases, with 5 bases sitting between them. The CDR3 has 11 residues. In DNA form, the CDR3 reads TGTGCCAGCAGTTTTCGTGATGAGCAGTTCTTC. Amino acids: CASSFRDEQFF.

This clone showed up just a few times. This chain uses TRBV5-6 with TRBJ2-7, with 8 bases aligning to TRBD1. This CDR3 has 14 residues. After removal of 0 bases from V and 2 bases from J, the junction contained 1 base not matched to a gene. Germline CDR1 reads SGHDT; CDR2 reads YYEEEE. CDR3 sequence (DNA): TGTGCCAGCAGCTTGGGGACAGGGCCCTACGAGCAGTACTTC. It yields the protein CASSLGTGPYEQYF.

This clone was recorded only once. The gene calls are TRBV5-1 and TRBJ2-3, with a weak D call TRBD1 (6 bases). Germline CDR1 is SGHRS and CDR2 is YFSETQ. The V and J ends lost 1 base and 0 bases respectively, with 12 bases between them. The CDR3 totals 16 residues. In nucleotides, the CDR3 is TGCGCCAGCAGCTTGAACAGGGTGGCTAGCACAGATACGCAGTATTTT. Translated, it gives CASSLNRVASTDTQYF.

The chain is built from TRBV7-9 and TRBJ2-3; TRBD1 matches 9 bases. Per germline, CDR1 SEHNR and CDR2 FQNEAQ (reference sequence). This CDR3 is 15 amino acids long. The trim removed 8 bases at V and 0 bases at J, leaving 6 bases unmatched. DNA of the CDR3: TGTGCCAGCCCACCGGGACAGGGTAGCACAGATACGCAGTATTTT. Protein product: CASPPGQGSTDTQYF.

V gene TRBV5-3 combines with J gene TRBJ1-2; 7 bases line up with TRBD1. TRBV5-3 is an open reading frame, and its role is uncertain. J gave up 4 bases and V 1 base, and 10 bases lay outside the gene matches. The CDR3 consists of 16 residues. The DNA of the CDR3 is TGTGCCAGAAGCTTGTCTAGAAGGAGGGGGCCCTATGGCTACACCTTC. It encodes CARSLSRRRGPYGYTF.

The genes are TRBV24-1 and TRBJ1-6, with 10 bases identical to TRBD1. Germline values: CDR1 KGHDR, CDR2 SFDVKD. V dropped 5 bases and J dropped 9; count of bases not matched to a gene: 12. CDR3 size: 17 residues. The CDR3 here is CATSVQKPRTGGSPLHF. DNA for the CDR3: TGTGCCACCAGTGTACAGAAGCCCCGGACAGGGGGTTCACCCCTCCACTTT.

J is TRBJ2-4 and V is TRBV4-1; a possible D gene is TRBD2 (5 bases). V shed 3 bases and J shed 2 bases, with 14 bases lying between them. From germline, CDR1 is MGHRA and CDR2 YSYEKL. The CDR3 length is 16 residues. The CDR3 is CASSQTRGSPKNIQYF. CDR3 in DNA: TGCGCCAGCAGCCAGACCCGAGGGTCTCCCAAAAACATTCAGTACTTC.

The chain combines TRBV5-1 with TRBJ2-1; D possibly corresponds to TRBD2 (6 bases). CDR1 and CDR2 (germline): SGHRS, YFSETQ. V lost 0 bases, J lost 9 bases, and 13 bases lay in between. There are 14 residues in the CDR3. CDR3 protein: CASSLESGRSEQFF. For the CDR3, the DNA is TGCGCCAGCAGCTTGGAGTCAGGGAGGTCTGAGCAGTTCTTC. Combining the CDR3 with reference TRBV5-1 and TRBJ2-1 gives the whole variable domain KAGVTQTPRYLIKTRGQQVTLSCSPISGHRSVSWYQQTPGQGLQFLFEYFSETQRNKGNFPGRFSGRQFSNSRSEMNVSTLELGDSALYLCASSLESGRSEQFFGPGTRLTVL.

This clone was seen only once. The gene calls are TRBV6-1 and TRBJ2-5; D is uncertain. This CDR3 is built from 13 residues. Germline CDR1 MNHNS, CDR2 SASEGT. Trimming removed 2 bases at V and 1 base at J, with 5 bases between. In DNA form, the CDR3 reads TGTGCCAGCAGTGAACACAGCCAAGAGACCCAGTACTTC. Encoded protein: CASSEHSQETQYF.

This chain joins TRBV6-1 and TRBJ1-6; D gene uncertain. CDR1 MNHNS and CDR2 SASEGT come from the germline V gene. The CDR3 covers 14 residues. V was shortened by 3 bases and J by 5 bases, with 8 bases between the two germline ends. CDR3 coding DNA: TGTGCCAGCAGTGACAGGAGGAATAATTCACCCCTCCACTTT. It translates to CASSDRRNNSPLHF.